This record concerns one T cell receptor (beta chain) sequence. Its antigen is as yet unknown. Total CD8+ T cells were enriched by negative magnetic separation. Germline CDR1 KGHDR, CDR2 SFDVKD. This CDR3 has 15 residues. The data derive from a study of human CD8 memory T cell subsets. Notes on the study in general: Overlapping only minimally, the repertoires of stem-like memory and precursor exhausted T cells were largely separate from each other.

UMI-labeled 5' RACE yielded the TCR beta libraries. TCRdb re-called the 5' RACE reads; every CDR3 protein appears as one record, without DNA. This sample lists 10,000 to 14,000 distinct CDR3 sequences; its ten largest clones have approximately 8.6%. V gene TRBV24-1 combines with J gene TRBJ2-7; TCRdb outputs TRBD1, but without DNA this stays unchecked. The source of this sequence is a human donor in good health. The source material was CD8+ T cells from PBMCs. The chain's CDR3 is CATSDPGASSYEQYF.